This T cell receptor beta chain was sequenced during a study of blood T cell repertoires in COVID-19. About the study: Whether acute or convalescent, the COVID-19 samples came from the United States, Italy and Spain. The analysed material was cDNA or gDNA that came from T cells, B-cell-depleted T cells, or PBMCs.

J lost 0 bases, V lost 3 bases, and 7 bases had no gene match. The CDR3 covers 17 residues. Germline-derived CDR1 and CDR2 are MNHNS and SASEGT. This clone is medium-sized by share. Authors' processing steps: Nucleated cell number was recorded as an estimate derived from reference gene primer amplification. Sequencing used immunoSEQ multiplex PCR; TCRdb keeps in-frame clones, though not all of them. That table supplies the V and J calls and clone size; D and trimming were determined from the DNA. Altogether 60,000 or so clones are present, about 80% being singletons, with the ten largest covering roughly 3.9%.

This chain links TRBV6-1 with TRBJ1-4; 7 bases line up with TRBD1. Sequenced input: peripheral blood. This clonotype was sampled from a man aged 60 to 69 with acute or convalescent COVID-19. The DNA of the CDR3 is TGTGCCAGCAGTGAGGGGCATGGACAGGCAACTAATGAAAAACTGTTTTTT. It translates to CASSEGHGQATNEKLFF.